This TCR beta chain appears in the sequencing data of a study of PD-1 blockade in mismatch repair-deficient tumors. Across the study: Patients had approximately 11 mismatch repair-deficient cancer types, all previously treated and progressing.

Mismatch repair deficiency was confirmed in all patients, by PCR or immunohistochemistry. The CDR3 is 14 amino acids. Germline V CDR1 and CDR2: SQVTM, ANQGSEA. With 6 bases clipped from V and 0 bases from J, the junction kept 8 bases outside the gene matches. The assay was immunoSEQ multiplex PCR, and TCRdb's table has in-frame clones only and misses some. The sample holds approximately 38,000 clones, about 85% seen once. The genes are TRBV29-1 and TRBJ2-7; TRBD2 matches 7 bases. The receptor was derived from an adult with mismatch repair-deficient cancer. This specimen was peripheral blood, taken 76 weeks after starting pembrolizumab. CDR3 residues: CSVPAPSGSYEQYF. The DNA of the CDR3 is TGCAGCGTCCCCGCGCCTAGCGGCTCCTACGAGCAGTACTTC.